This TCR beta chain was identified during a study of blood T cell repertoires in COVID-19. The overall study: Italy, Spain and the United States were the sources of the convalescent and acute COVID-19 samples.

Authors' analysis steps: Amplification with reference gene primers provided the estimates of nucleated cell counts. Method: immunoSEQ multiplex PCR; TCRdb's copy keeps in-frame clones and lacks some. V, J and clone size are those of that table, while D and trimming were read from the DNA. The sample has some 200,000 clones, roughly 81% seen once. The germline V gene has CDR1 SGHNT and CDR2 YYREEE (reference sequence). The CDR3 runs to 15 residues. V shed 4 bases and J 5 bases; nucleotides not matched to a gene: 7. This TCR came from a woman between 50 and 59 years old with active or convalescent COVID-19. The chain recombines TRBV5-4 with TRBJ2-5, with 11 bases aligning to TRBD1. Sequenced sample: peripheral blood. For the CDR3, the DNA is TGTGCCAGCAGCGGACAGGGGGCGGGGGAGGAGACCCAGTACTTC. Protein sequence: CASSGQGAGEETQYF.